These T cell receptor beta chains were read from a single sample in a study of circulating CD8 cells and anti-PD-1 response in melanoma. TCRdb re-derived calls from the reads in MiXCR, one entry per CDR3 protein. The table shows about 860 distinct CDR3 sequences, with almost 8% occurring only once. Sample: CD8+ T cells from PBMCs, taken at baseline or after one month of anti-PD-1 therapy (not recorded which). The receptors come from a human donor with melanoma. The conserved cysteine and the conserved F or W are not part of the CDR3 here. A D gene is named only where the DNA matches it firmly. Only some rows state a clone size, as once, few, many or a class for expanded clones.

j_gene | abundance | d_gene | v_gene | CDR3aa
TRBJ1-2 | large | TRBD1 | TRBV19 | ASSISGQGLYGYT
TRBJ1-1 | large | TRBD1 | TRBV12-3/TRBV12-4 | ASSPDRDLTEAF
TRBJ1-2 | large | TRBD1 | TRBV2 | ASDRVYGYT
TRBJ1-3 | medium-sized | . | TRBV5-4 | ASSFTGSYGNTIY
TRBJ2-7 | medium-sized | . | TRBV5-1 | ASSTYGTPYEQY
TRBJ2-1 | medium-sized | . | TRBV29-1 | SVEPGQPNNEQF
TRBJ1-1 | . | . | TRBV28 | ASSGRMNTEAF
TRBJ2-2 | large | . | TRBV4-1 | ASSFHRDTGELF